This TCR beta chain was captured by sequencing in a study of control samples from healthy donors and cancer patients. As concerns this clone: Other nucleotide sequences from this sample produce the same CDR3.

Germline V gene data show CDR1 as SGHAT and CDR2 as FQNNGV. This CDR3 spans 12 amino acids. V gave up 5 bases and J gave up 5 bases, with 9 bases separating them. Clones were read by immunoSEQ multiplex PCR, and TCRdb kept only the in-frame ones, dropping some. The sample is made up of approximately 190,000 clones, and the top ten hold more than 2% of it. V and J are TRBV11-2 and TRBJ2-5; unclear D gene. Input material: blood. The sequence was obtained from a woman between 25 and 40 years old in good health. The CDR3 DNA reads TGTGCCAGCAGCCGGGCGAGGGAGACCCAGTACTTC. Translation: CASSRARETQYF.